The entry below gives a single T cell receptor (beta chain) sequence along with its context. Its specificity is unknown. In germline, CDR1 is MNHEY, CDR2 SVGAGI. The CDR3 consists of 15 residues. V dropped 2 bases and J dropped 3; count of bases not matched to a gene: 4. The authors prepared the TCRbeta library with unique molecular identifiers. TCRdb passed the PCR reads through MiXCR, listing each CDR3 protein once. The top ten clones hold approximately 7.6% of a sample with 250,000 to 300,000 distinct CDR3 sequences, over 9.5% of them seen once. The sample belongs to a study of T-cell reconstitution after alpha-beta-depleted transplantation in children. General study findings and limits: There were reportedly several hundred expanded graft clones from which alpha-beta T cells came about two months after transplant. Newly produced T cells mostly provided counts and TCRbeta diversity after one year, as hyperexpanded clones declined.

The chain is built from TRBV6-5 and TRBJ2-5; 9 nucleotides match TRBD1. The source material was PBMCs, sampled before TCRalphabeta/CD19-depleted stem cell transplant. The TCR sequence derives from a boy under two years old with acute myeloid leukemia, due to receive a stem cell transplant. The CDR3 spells CASSYGTGRKETQYF. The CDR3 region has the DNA TGTGCCAGCAGTTACGGGACAGGGAGGAAAGAGACCCAGTACTTC.